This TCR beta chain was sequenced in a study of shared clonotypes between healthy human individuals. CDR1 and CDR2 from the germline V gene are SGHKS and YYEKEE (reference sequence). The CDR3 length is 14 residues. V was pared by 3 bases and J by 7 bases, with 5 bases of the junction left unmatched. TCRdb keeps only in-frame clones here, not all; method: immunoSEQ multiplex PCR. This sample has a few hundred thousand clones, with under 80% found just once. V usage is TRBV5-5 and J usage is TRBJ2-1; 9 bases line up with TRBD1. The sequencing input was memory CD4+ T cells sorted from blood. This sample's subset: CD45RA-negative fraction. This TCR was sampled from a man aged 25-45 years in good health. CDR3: CASSWTGVVNEQFF. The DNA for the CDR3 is TGTGCCAGCAGCTGGACAGGGGTCGTGAATGAGCAGTTCTTC.